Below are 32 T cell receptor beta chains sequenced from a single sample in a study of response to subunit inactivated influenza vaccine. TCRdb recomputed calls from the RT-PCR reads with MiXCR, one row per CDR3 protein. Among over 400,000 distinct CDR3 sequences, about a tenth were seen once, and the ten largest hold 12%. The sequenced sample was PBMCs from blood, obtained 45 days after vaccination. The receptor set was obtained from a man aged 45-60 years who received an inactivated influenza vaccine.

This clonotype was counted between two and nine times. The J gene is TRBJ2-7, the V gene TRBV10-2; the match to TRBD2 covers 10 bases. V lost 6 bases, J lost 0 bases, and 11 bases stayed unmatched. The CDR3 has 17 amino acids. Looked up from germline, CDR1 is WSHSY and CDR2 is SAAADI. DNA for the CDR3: TGCGCCAGCAGCGCTGGACACCTAGCGGGGGTCTCCTACGAGCAGTACTTC. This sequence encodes CASSAGHLAGVSYEQYF.

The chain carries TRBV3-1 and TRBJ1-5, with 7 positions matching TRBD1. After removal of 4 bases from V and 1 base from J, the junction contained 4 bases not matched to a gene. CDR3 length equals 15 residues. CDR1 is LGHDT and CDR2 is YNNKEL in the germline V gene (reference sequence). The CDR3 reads CASSRSQGSNQPQHF. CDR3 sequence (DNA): TGTGCCAGCAGCCGCTCACAGGGGAGCAATCAGCCCCAGCATTTT.

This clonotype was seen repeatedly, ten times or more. CDR3 residues: CSVAPRVVATQYF. The CDR3 region has the DNA TGCAGCGTCGCACCCAGGGTGGTAGCGACCCAGTACTTC. The V call is TRBV29-1, the J call TRBJ2-5; TRBD1 might be the D (5 bases). In germline, CDR1 is SQVTM, CDR2 ANQGSEA. The CDR3 length is 13 residues. V was cut by 6 bases and J by 7 bases, with 18 bases left in between.

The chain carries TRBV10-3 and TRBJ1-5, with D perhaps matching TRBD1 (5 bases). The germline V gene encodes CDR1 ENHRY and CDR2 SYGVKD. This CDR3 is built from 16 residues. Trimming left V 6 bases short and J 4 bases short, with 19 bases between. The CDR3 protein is CAISPGLQVGNQPQHF. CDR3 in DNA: TGTGCCATCAGCCCGGGACTTCAGGTGGGGAATCAGCCCCAGCATTTT.

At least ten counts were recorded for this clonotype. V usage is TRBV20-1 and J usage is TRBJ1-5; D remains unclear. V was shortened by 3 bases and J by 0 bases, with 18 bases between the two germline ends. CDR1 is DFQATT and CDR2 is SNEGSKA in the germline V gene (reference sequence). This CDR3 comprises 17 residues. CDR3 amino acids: CSASPGAGHNSNQPQHF. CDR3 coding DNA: TGCAGTGCTAGTCCTGGAGCAGGTCATAATAGCAATCAGCCCCAGCATTTT.

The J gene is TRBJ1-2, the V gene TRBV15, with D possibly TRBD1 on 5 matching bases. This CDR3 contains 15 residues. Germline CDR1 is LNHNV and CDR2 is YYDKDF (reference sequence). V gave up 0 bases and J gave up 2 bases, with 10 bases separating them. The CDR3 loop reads CATSRDQRGNYGYTF. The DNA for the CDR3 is TGTGCCACCAGCAGAGATCAACGGGGGAACTATGGCTACACCTTC.

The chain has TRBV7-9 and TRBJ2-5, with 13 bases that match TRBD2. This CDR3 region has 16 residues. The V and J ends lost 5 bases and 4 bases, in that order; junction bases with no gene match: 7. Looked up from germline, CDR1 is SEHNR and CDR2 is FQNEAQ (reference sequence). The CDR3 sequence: CASSRRLAGGLETQYF. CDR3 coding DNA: TGTGCCAGCAGCAGACGACTAGCGGGGGGCCTAGAGACCCAGTACTTC.

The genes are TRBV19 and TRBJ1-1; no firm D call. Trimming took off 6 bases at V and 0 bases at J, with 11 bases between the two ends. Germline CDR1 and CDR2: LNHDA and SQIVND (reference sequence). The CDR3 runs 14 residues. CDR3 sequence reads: CASSSGVMNTEAFF. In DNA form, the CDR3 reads TGTGCCAGTAGCTCGGGAGTTATGAACACTGAAGCTTTCTTT.

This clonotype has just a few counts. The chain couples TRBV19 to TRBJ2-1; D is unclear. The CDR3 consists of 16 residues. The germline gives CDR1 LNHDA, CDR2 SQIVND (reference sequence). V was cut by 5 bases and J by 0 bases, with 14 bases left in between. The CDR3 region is CASSDFGRHSYNEQFF. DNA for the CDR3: TGTGCCAGTAGTGACTTCGGCAGGCACTCCTACAATGAGCAGTTCTTC.

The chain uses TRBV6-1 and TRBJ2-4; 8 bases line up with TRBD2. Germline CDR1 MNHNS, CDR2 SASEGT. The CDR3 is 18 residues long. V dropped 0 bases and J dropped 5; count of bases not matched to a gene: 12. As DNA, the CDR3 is TGTGCCAGCAGTGAAGCGCTTTTCAGCGGGAGTTCCCAAAACATTCAGTACTTC. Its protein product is CASSEALFSGSSQNIQYF.

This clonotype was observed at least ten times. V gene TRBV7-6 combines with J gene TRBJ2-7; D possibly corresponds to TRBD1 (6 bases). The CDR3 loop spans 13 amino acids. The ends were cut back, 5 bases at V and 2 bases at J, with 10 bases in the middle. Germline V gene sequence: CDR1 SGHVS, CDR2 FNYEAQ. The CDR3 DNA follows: TGTGCCAGCAGCGCAGGGGCCCCCTACGAGCAGTACTTC. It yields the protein CASSAGAPYEQYF.

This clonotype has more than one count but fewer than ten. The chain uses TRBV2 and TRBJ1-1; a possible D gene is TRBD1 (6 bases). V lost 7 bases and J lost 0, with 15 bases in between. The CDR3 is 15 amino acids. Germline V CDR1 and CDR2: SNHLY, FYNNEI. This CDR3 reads CASIGGHNMNTEAFF. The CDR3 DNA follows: TGTGCCAGCATAGGGGGACACAACATGAACACTGAAGCTTTCTTT.

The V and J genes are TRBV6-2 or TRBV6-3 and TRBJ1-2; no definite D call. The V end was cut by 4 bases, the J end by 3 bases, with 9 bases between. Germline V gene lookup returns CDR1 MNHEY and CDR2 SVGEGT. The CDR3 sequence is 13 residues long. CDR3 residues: CASSSGRYYGYTF. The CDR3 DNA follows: TGTGCCAGCAGTTCAGGACGGTACTATGGCTACACCTTC.

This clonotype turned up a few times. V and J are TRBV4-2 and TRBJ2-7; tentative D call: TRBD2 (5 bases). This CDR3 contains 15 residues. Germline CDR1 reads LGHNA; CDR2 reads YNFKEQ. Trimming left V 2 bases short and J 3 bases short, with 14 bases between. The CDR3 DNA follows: TGTGCCAGCAGCCAACCAGGCGGGTGGAGCTACGAGCAGTACTTC. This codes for CASSQPGGWSYEQYF.

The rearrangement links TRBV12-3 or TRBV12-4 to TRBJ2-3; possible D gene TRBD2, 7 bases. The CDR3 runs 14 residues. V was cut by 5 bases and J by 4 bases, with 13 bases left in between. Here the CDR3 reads CASSKGGRSDTQYF. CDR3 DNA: TGTGCCAGCAGTAAGGGGGGGAGGTCAGATACGCAGTATTTT.

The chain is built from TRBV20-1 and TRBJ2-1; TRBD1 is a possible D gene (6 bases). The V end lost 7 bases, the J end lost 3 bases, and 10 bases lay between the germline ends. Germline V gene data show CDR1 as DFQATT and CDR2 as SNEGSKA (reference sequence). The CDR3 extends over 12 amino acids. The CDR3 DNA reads TGCAGTGTACAGGGAAGCTACAATGAGCAGTTCTTC. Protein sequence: CSVQGSYNEQFF.

The CDR3: CASSQDWNPRVETQYF. The CDR3 nucleotides are TGTGCCAGCAGCCAAGATTGGAATCCAAGGGTGGAGACCCAGTACTTC. V is TRBV14 and J is TRBJ2-5, with D uncertain. Germline V lookup: CDR1 SGHDN, CDR2 FVKESK. Deletions cut 0 bases from V and 5 bases from J, with 16 bases between. The CDR3 totals 16 residues.

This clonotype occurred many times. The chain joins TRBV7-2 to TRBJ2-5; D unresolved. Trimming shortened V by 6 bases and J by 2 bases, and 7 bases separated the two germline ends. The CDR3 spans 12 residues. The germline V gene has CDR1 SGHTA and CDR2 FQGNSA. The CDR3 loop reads CASRAPQETQYF. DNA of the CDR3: TGTGCCAGCAGGGCACCGCAAGAGACCCAGTACTTC.

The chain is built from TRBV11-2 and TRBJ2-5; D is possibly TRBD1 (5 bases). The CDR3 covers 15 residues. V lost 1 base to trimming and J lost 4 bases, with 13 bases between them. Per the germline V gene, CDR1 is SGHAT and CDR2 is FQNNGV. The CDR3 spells CASSLGPGLGETQYF. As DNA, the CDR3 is TGTGCCAGCAGCTTAGGCCCAGGGTTAGGAGAGACCCAGTACTTC.

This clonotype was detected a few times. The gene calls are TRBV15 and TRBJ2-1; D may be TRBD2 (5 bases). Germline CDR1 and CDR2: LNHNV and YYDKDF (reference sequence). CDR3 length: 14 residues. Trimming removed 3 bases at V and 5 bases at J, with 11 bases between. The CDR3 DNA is TGTGCCACCAGCAGTAGACTAACCGACAATGAGCAGTTCTTC. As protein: CATSSRLTDNEQFF.

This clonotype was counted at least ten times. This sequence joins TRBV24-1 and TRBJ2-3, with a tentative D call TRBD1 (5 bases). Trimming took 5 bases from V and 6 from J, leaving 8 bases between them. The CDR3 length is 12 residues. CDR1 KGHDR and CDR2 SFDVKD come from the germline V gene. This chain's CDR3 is CATSGGLDTQYF. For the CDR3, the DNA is TGTGCCACCAGTGGGGGCCTGGATACGCAGTATTTT.

CDR3 in amino acids: CASRRLAGAGELFF. The CDR3 DNA is TGTGCCAGCAGAAGACTAGCGGGGGCCGGGGAGCTGTTTTTT. J is TRBJ2-2 and V is TRBV6-1; 12 nucleotides line up with TRBD2. Germline V lookup: CDR1 MNHNS, CDR2 SASEGT. The CDR3 contains 14 residues. Unmatched junction bases numbered 2, after V lost 6 bases and J lost 6 bases.

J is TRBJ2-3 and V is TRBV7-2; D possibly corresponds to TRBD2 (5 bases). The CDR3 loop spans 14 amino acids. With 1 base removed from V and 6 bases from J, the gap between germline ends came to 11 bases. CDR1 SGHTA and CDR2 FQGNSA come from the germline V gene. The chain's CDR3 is CASSLDGSRDTQYF. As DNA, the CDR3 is TGTGCCAGCAGCTTAGATGGGAGTAGGGATACGCAGTATTTT.

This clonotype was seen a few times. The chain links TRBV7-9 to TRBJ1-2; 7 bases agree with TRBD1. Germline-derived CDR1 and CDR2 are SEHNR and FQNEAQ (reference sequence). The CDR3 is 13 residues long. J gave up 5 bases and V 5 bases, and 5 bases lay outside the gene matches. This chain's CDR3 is CASSGGTVYGYTF. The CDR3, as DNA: TGTGCCAGCAGCGGCGGGACAGTATATGGCTACACCTTC.

The CDR3 DNA reads TGCGCCAGCAGCCCTCTGACTAGCGGGAGGAGTAGGTACAATGAGCAGTTCTTC. This sequence encodes CASSPLTSGRSRYNEQFF. The rearrangement joins TRBV5-1 to TRBJ2-1, with 13 bases fitting TRBD2. Losses at the gene ends were 4 bases for V and 4 bases for J; bases not matched to a gene: 11. CDR1 and CDR2 from the germline V gene are SGHRS and YFSETQ. This CDR3 region has 18 residues. Based on the CDR3 plus reference TRBV5-1 and TRBJ2-1, the full variable domain is KAGVTQTPRYLIKTRGQQVTLSCSPISGHRSVSWYQQTPGQGLQFLFEYFSETQRNKGNFPGRFSGRQFSNSRSEMNVSTLELGDSALYLCASSPLTSGRSRYNEQFFGPGTRLTVL.

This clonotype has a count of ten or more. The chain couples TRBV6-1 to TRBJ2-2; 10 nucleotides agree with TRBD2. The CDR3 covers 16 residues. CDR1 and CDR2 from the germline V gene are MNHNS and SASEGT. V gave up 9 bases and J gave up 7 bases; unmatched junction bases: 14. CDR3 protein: CARTGTSEKQNGELFF. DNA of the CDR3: TGTGCCAGGACCGGGACTAGCGAAAAACAAAACGGGGAGCTGTTTTTT.

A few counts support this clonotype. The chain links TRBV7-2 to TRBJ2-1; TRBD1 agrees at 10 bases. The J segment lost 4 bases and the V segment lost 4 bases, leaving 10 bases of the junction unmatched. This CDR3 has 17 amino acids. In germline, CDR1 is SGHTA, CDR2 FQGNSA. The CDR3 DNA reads TGTGCCAGCAGCTCCCCAACCGGGACAGGGGTTTACAATGAGCAGTTCTTC. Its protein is CASSSPTGTGVYNEQFF.

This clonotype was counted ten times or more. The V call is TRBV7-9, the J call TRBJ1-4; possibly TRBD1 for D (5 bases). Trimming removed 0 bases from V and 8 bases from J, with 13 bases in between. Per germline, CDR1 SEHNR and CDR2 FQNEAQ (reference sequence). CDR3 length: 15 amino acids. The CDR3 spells CASSLAGGSNEKLFF. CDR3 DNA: TGTGCCAGCAGCTTAGCGGGGGGTTCCAACGAAAAACTGTTTTTT.

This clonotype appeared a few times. The DNA of the CDR3 is TGTGCCAGCAGTCCAGGGACAGGGGGACGGACTGAAGCTTTCTTT. Its translation: CASSPGTGGRTEAFF. The rearrangement links TRBV28 to TRBJ1-1; TRBD1 aligns across 11 bases. V shed 5 bases, J shed 5 bases, and the junction held 7 bases outside the gene matches. Germline CDR1 and CDR2: MDHEN and SYDVKM. The CDR3 sequence is 15 residues long. The entire variable domain, with the rest obtained from reference TRBV28 and TRBJ1-1, is as follows: DVKVTQSSRYLVKRTGEKVFLECVQDMDHENMFWYRQDPGLGLRLIYFSYDVKMKEKGDIPEGYSVSREKKERFSLILESASTNQTSMYLCASSPGTGGRTEAFFGQGTRLTVV.

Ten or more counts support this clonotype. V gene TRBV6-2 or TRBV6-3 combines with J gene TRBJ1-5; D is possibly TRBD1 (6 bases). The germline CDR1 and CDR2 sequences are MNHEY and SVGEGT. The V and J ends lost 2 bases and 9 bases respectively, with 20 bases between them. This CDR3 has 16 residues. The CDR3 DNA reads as TGTGCCAGCAGTTACGAGGACAGTTATACCATCTCGCCCCAGCATTTT. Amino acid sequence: CASSYEDSYTISPQHF.

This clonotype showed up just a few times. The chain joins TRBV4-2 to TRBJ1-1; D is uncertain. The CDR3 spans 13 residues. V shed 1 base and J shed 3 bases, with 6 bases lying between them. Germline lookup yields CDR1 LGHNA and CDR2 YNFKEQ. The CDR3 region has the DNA TGTGCCAGCAGCCAAGTCGGGGACACTGAAGCTTTCTTT. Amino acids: CASSQVGDTEAFF.

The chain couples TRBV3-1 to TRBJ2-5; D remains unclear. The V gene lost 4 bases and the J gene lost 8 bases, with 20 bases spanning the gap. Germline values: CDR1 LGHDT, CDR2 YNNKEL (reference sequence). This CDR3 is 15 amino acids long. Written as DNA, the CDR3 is TGTGCCAGCAGCCTCCGGAACAGTGGCGGCGATACCCAGTACTTC. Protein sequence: CASSLRNSGGDTQYF.